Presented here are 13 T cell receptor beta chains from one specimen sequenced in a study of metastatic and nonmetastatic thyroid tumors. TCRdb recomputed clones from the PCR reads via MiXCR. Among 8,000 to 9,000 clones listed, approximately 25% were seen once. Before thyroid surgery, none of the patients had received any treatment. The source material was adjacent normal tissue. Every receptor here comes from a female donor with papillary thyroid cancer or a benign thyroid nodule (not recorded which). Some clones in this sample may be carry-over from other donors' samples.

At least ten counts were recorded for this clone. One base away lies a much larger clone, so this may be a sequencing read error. The CDR3 bases are TGTGCCAGCAGTCTAGCGAGAACGGGCCCAGATACGCAGTATTTT. Its translation is CASSLARTGPDTQYF. V gene TRBV7-9 combines with J gene TRBJ2-3, with D perhaps matching TRBD2 (6 bases). Trimming stripped 6 bases from V and 4 bases from J, with 17 bases between. CDR3 length: 15 residues. Germline lookup yields CDR1 SEHNR and CDR2 FQNEAQ (reference sequence).

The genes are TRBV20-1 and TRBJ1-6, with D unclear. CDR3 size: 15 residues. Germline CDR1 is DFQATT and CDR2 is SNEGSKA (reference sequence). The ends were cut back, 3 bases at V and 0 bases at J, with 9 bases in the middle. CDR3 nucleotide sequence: TGCAGTGCTAGGCTTATACTCTCCTATAATTCACCCCTCCACTTT. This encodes CSARLILSYNSPLHF.

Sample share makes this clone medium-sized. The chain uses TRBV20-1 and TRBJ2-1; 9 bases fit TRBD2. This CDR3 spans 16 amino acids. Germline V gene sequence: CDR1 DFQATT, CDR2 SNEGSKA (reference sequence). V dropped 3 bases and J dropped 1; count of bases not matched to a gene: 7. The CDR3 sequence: CSASSISGSSYNEQFF. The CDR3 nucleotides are TGCAGTGCTAGTTCGATTAGCGGGAGTTCCTACAATGAGCAGTTCTTC.

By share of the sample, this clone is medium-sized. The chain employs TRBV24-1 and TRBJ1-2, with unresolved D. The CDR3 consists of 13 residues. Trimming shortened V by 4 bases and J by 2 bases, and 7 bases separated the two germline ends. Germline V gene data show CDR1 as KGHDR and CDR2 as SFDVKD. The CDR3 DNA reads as TGTGCCACCAGTGAAAGCTCCAACTATGGCTACACCTTC. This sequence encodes CATSESSNYGYTF.

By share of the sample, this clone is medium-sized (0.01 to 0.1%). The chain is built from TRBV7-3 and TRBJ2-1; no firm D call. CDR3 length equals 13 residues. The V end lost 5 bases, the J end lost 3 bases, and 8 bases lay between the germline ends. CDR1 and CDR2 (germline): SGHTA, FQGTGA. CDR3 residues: CASSLSHYNEQFF. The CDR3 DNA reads TGTGCCAGCAGCCTTTCGCACTACAATGAGCAGTTCTTC.

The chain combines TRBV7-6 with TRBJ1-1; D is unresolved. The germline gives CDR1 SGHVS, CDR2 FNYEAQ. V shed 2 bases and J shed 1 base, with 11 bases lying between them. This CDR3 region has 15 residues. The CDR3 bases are TGTGCCAGCAGCTTAAATCGCGGAGGGAACACTGAAGCTTTCTTT. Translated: CASSLNRGGNTEAFF. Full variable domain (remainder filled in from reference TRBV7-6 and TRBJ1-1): GAGVSQSPRYKVTKRGQDVALRCDPISGHVSLYWYRQALGQGPEFLTYFNYEAQQDKSGLPNDRFSAERPEGSISTLTIQRTEQRDSAMYRCASSLNRGGNTEAFFGQGTRLTVV.

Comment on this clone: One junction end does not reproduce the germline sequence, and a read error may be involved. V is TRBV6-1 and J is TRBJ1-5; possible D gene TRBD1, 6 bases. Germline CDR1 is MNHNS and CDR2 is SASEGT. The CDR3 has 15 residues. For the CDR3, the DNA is TGTGCCAGCAGTACGTCACCGACAGGCGCTCAGGCCCAGCACTTT. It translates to CASSTSPTGAQAQHF.

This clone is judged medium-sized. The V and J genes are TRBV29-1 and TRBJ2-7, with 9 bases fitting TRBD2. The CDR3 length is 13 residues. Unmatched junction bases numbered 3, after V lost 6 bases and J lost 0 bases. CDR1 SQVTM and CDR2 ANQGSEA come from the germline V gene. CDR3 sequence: CSVLSGSSYEQYF. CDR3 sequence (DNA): TGCAGCGTCCTTAGCGGGAGCTCCTACGAGCAGTACTTC.

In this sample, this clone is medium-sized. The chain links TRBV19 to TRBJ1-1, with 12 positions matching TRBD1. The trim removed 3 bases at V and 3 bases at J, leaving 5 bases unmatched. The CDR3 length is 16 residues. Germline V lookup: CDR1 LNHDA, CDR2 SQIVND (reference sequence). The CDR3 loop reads CASSIGTGGFDTEAFF. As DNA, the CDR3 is TGTGCCAGTAGTATCGGGACAGGGGGCTTTGACACTGAAGCTTTCTTT.

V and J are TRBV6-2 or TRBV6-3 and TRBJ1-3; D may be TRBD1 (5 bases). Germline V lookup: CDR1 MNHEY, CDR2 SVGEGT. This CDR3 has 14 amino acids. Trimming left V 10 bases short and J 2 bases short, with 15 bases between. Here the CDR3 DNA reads TGTGCCACCAGCTGGGACTGGACTGGAAACACCATATATTTT. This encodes CATSWDWTGNTIYF.

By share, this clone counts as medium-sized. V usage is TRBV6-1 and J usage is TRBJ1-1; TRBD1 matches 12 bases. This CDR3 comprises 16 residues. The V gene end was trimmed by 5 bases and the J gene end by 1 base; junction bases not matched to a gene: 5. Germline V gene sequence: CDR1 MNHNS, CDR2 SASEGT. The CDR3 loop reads CASSLGTGGRNTEAFF. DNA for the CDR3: TGTGCCAGCAGTTTGGGGACAGGGGGCAGGAACACTGAAGCTTTCTTT.

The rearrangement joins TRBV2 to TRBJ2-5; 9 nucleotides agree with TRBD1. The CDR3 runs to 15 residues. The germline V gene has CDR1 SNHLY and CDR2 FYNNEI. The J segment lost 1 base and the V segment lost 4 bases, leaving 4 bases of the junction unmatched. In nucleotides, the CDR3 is TGTGCCAGCAGTGCCGGGACAGGGACCCAAGAGACCCAGTACTTC. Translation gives CASSAGTGTQETQYF.

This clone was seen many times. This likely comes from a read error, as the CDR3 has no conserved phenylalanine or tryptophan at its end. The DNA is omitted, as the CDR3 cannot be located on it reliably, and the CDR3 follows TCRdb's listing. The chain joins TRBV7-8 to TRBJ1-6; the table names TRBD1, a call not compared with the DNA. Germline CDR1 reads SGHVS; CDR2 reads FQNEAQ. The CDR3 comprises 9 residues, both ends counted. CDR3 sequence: CATTTPGQG.